The T cell receptor (beta chain) under discussion was sequenced for a study of response to subunit inactivated influenza vaccine. TCRdb passed the RT-PCR reads through MiXCR, listing each CDR3 protein once. The repertoire holds fewer than 750,000 distinct CDR3 sequences, with 14% as singletons. General study points: Authors suggested that a seasonal influenza vaccination recruits few new T cells each time.

V was pared by 5 bases and J by 6 bases, with 15 bases between. This CDR3 has 13 residues. Germline V gene lookup returns CDR1 DFQATT and CDR2 SNEGSKA (reference sequence). This clonotype has ten or more counts. Its antigen is unidentified. This specimen consisted of PBMCs from blood, obtained about 11 days after vaccination. The genes are TRBV20-1 and TRBJ2-3; perhaps D is TRBD1 or TRBD2 (5 bases each). This clonotype was sampled from a man between 45 and 60 years old who received an inactivated influenza vaccine. The CDR3 DNA reads TGCAGTGCTGGACGGGGCCAAACGGATACGCAGTATTTT. It specifies CSAGRGQTDTQYF.